The rows below give T cell receptor beta chains drawn from one sample of a study of monozygotic twins with inflammatory bowel disease. TCRdb reprocessed the 5' RACE reads, keeping one entry per CDR3 protein, no DNA. The listing records 110,000 or so distinct CDR3 sequences. Sequenced sample: blood. The receptors derive from a human donor with ulcerative colitis or Crohn's disease, or a healthy co-twin of an affected twin (not recorded which). Each CDR3 is given with its conserved first and last residue.

V	J	length	CDR3
TRBV12-3/TRBV12-4	TRBJ1-1	15	CASSLEGAENTEAFF
TRBV5-1	TRBJ1-2	16	CASSSLGDRPTGGYTF
TRBV7-8	TRBJ2-3	17	CASSRPRLAGEADTQYF
TRBV11-2	TRBJ2-1	14	CASSFDSALNEQFF
TRBV5-4	TRBJ2-3	13	CASSVNRGDTQYF
TRBV28	TRBJ2-1	11	CASSFGRKQFF
TRBV6-2/TRBV6-3	TRBJ2-1	17	CASIPWGPGSPEGEQFF
TRBV2	TRBJ2-1	17	CASSKRALAGRNNEQFF
TRBV11-2	TRBJ1-2	12	CASSQSLAGYTF
TRBV20-1	TRBJ2-5	16	CSARGPGQGNAETQYF
TRBV29-1	TRBJ1-4	14	CSAIAGTGGEKLFF
TRBV7-2	TRBJ2-2	14	CASRPTGGTGELFF
TRBV5-1	TRBJ2-3	14	CASSLASETDTQYF
TRBV11-2	TRBJ2-3	16	CASSLGPGQGTDTQYF
TRBV7-9	TRBJ1-1	11	CASSLRVEAFF
TRBV12-3/TRBV12-4	TRBJ2-7	17	CASSLLTEQGGLYEQYF
TRBV9	TRBJ1-4	16	CASSVATGASNEKLFF
TRBV7-2	TRBJ1-2	14	CASSLEAGNYGYTF
TRBV11-2	TRBJ1-1	14	CASSYETVNTEAFF
TRBV29-1	TRBJ2-4	13	CSVDGTGQNIQYF
TRBV20-1	TRBJ1-1	13	CSARFGRNTEAFF
TRBV7-2	TRBJ2-1	14	CASSFDLTGTEQFF
TRBV7-9	TRBJ1-1	13	CASSLIGDSEAFF
TRBV7-2	TRBJ1-1	15	CASSLSGGMRTEAFF
TRBV12-3/TRBV12-4	TRBJ2-1	13	CASSFHRQGGQFF
TRBV20-1	TRBJ2-3	15	CSATNVAGGTDTQYF
TRBV29-1	TRBJ2-3	13	CSALLGPTDTQYF
TRBV20-1	TRBJ1-6	15	CSARDYRGEDSPLHF
TRBV20-1	TRBJ2-5	13	CSAYMDRQETQYF
TRBV28	TRBJ2-1	14	CASEGQAGRDEQFF
TRBV14	TRBJ2-1	17	CASSQVAGVFSYNEQFF
TRBV10-3	TRBJ2-3	14	CAISLRASTDTQYF
TRBV7-2	TRBJ1-2	15	CASSLAVRGEYGYTF
TRBV6-2/TRBV6-3	TRBJ2-3	15	CASTKTRQGSDTQYF
TRBV19	TRBJ1-4	14	CASSPGTGDEKLFF
TRBV21-1	TRBJ1-4	15	CASSVHQGASEKLFF
TRBV5-1	TRBJ2-2	17	CASRLGDRGMMAGELFF
TRBV5-1	TRBJ2-5	15	CASSFRVAGQETQYF
TRBV9	TRBJ1-6	12	CASSVDRSPLHF
TRBV6-5	TRBJ2-3	11	CASSDPPTQYF
TRBV20-1	TRBJ1-2	13	CSVPGQGSGGYTF
TRBV14	TRBJ1-2	14	CASSQLGQTYGYTF
TRBV6-5	TRBJ1-2	14	CASSLQGAGYGYTF
TRBV7-9	TRBJ2-1	15	CASSLKRGAYNEQFF
TRBV5-1	TRBJ1-2	14	CASSLGTENYGYTF
TRBV2	TRBJ2-3	15	CARTLAGRRGDTQYF
TRBV20-1	TRBJ2-2	14	CSARDPARGGELFF
TRBV4-3	TRBJ2-1	13	CASSPGGNNEQFF
TRBV5-1	TRBJ2-7	14	CASSLEQFAYEQYF
TRBV7-8	TRBJ1-3	13	CASGTGTGNTIYF
TRBV11-2	TRBJ2-5	15	CASSLNGQPQLTQYF
TRBV25-1	TRBJ1-2	16	CASSDGFLDRGDGYTF
TRBV28	TRBJ2-3	13	CASSSSRQDTQYF
TRBV21-1	TRBJ2-1	15	CASSISQSSYNEQFF
TRBV5-6	TRBJ1-1	15	CASSLFMAGNTEAFF
TRBV5-8	TRBJ2-1	16	CASNLASGGAGNEQFF
TRBV7-9	TRBJ2-3	14	CASSLHMDSDTQYF
TRBV28	TRBJ2-7	13	CASRGLTSYEQYF
TRBV19	TRBJ1-2	15	CASSISTDTGYGYTF